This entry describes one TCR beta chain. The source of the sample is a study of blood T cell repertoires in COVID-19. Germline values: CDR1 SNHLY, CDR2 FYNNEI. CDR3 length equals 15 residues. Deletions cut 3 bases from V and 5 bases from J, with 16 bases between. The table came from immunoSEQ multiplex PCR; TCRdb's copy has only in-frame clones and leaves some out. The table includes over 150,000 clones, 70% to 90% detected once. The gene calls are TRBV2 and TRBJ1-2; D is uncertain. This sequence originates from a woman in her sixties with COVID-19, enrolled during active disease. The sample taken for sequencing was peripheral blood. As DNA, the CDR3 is TGTGCCAGCAGTGATCGGCAGGTCACAATTTATGGCTACACCTTC. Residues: CASSDRQVTIYGYTF.